These T cell receptor beta chains were read from a single sample in a study of cytomegalovirus exposure and HLA in healthy donors. Generated by immunoSEQ multiplex PCR, the TCRdb table keeps only in-frame clones and is missing some. The data show fewer than 200,000 clones, 81% seen once. Sequencing was performed on PBMCs. These receptor sequences come from a woman aged 18-30 years in good health and CMV-seropositive. Both conserved end residues are trimmed from each CDR3. A D gene is named only where the DNA matches it firmly.

j_call	v_call	d_call	cdr3_aa
TRBJ2-2	TRBV5-1	.	ASSPRGQKGTGELF
TRBJ1-6	TRBV30	.	AWSGTWDSPLH
TRBJ1-1	TRBV18	TRBD1	ASSPGQGFTSEAF
TRBJ2-5	TRBV6-5	.	ASHRTTGWETQY
TRBJ1-1	TRBV15	TRBD1	ATSRAGQGNTEAF
TRBJ1-2	TRBV4-3	.	ASSQDQGGGGGYT
TRBJ2-3	TRBV5-4	.	ASNLYRASTDTQY
TRBJ2-5	TRBV7-2	.	ASRIFEAQY
TRBJ2-2	TRBV5-1	TRBD1	ASSLGRDRTGELF
TRBJ1-6	TRBV15	.	ATSRGGQSSYNSPLH
TRBJ2-4	TRBV7-8	TRBD2	ASSFGLAVAKNIQY
TRBJ2-5	TRBV7-3	.	ASSLTREIKETQY
TRBJ2-2	TRBV5-1	.	ASSLGLYNTGELF
TRBJ2-6	TRBV27	.	ASSLVSSGANVLT
TRBJ1-2	TRBV27	.	ASSLSGSRGYT
TRBJ2-3	TRBV5-5	TRBD1	ASSQGQGDTDTQY
TRBJ1-5	TRBV2	TRBD1	ASGNRDSNQPQH
TRBJ1-4	TRBV9	.	ASSVAPATNEKLF
TRBJ2-1	TRBV7-6	.	ASSLVVPMRGYHTEQF
TRBJ2-7	TRBV7-6	.	ASSLGPTTTYEQY
TRBJ2-7	TRBV7-9	.	ASSLGRAPSEQY
TRBJ2-5	TRBV20-1	.	SVPWQTQY
TRBJ1-1	TRBV27	.	ASSFAGATEAF
TRBJ1-6	TRBV29-1	TRBD1	SVAGTGGSPLH
TRBJ1-2	TRBV10-1	.	ASSETGYGYT
TRBJ2-5	TRBV5-1	TRBD2	ASSPLGGRETQY
TRBJ2-7	TRBV11-3	.	ASSLVSSSYEQY
.	TRBV5-1	TRBD1	ASSLSGGTSYEQY
TRBJ2-7	TRBV15	.	ATSREYSGEQY
TRBJ2-1	TRBV25-1	.	ASSLTGPQF
TRBJ2-7	TRBV7-9	TRBD1	ASSPRTGTYEQY
TRBJ1-2	TRBV6-1	.	ASRPPGSNYGYT
TRBJ2-2	TRBV10-3	TRBD2	AISDTSGGADTGELF
TRBJ1-2	TRBV6-5	.	ASSTGLINYGYT
TRBJ1-6	TRBV7-9	.	ASSLPLGTGRSPLH
TRBJ1-2	TRBV7-6	.	ASSRGGNGYT
TRBJ1-5	TRBV2	.	ASNREGQPQH
TRBJ2-5	TRBV27	.	ASSLSGRGQETQY
TRBJ2-5	TRBV2	TRBD2	ASRGLAGGPETQY
TRBJ1-6	TRBV4-3	.	ASSQGGSQLSGSPLH
TRBJ1-2	TRBV7-2	.	ASSNSGGQGSYGYT
TRBJ2-3	TRBV4-3	.	ASSQEVSAATDTQY
TRBJ1-5	TRBV6-6	TRBD1	ASSGTDRYNQPQH
TRBJ2-5	TRBV29-1	.	SSRGMEGQETQY
TRBJ1-3	TRBV27	.	ASSLSGGTGNTIY
TRBJ1-2	TRBV7-8	.	ASSRAGERFGYT